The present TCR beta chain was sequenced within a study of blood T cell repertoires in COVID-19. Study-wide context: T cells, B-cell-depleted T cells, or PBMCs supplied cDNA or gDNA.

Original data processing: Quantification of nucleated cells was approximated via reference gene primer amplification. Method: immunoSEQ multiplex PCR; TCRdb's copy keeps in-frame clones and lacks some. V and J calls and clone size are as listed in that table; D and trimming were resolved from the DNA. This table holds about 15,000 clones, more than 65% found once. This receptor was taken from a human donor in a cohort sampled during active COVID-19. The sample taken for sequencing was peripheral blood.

CDR3 protein: CASSQSLQALHF. CDR3 nucleotide sequence: TGTGCCAGCAGCCAATCTCTTCAGGCCCTCCACTTT. V usage is TRBV14 and J usage is TRBJ1-6; D unclear. V shed 2 bases and J shed 14 bases, with 10 bases lying between them. CDR1 and CDR2 (germline): SGHDN, FVKESK. This CDR3 has 12 residues.